This T cell receptor beta chain was observed in a study of blood T cells in healthy people across ages. For the second PCR, which ran for about 7 to 11 cycles, a sample-barcoded 5' primer and a J-beta primer mix were used. MiXCR, run by TCRdb on the 5' RACE reads, gives a single entry per CDR3 protein. The sample records about 680,000 distinct CDR3 sequences, 45% to 50% being singletons. Per germline, CDR1 LNHNV and CDR2 YYDKDF (reference sequence). This CDR3 has 14 residues. Trimming stripped 4 bases from V and 0 bases from J, with 9 bases between. This rearrangement joins TRBV15 to TRBJ1-2; D is uncertain. The sequence came from a woman aged 55-69 years in good health. The sample was blood. The CDR3 here is CATSTGRTNYGYTF. The CDR3 region has the DNA TGTGCCACCAGCACAGGACGGACTAACTATGGCTACACCTTC.